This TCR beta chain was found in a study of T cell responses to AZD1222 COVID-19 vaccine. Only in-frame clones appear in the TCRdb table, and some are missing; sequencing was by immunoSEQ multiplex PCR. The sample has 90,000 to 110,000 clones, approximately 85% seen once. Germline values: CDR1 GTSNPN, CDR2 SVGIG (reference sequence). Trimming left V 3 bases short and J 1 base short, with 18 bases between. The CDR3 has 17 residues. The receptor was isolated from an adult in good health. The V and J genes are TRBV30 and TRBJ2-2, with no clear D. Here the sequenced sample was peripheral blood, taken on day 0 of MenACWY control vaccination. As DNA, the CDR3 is TGTGCCTGGAGCCTGTTTCTCGGGTTCCAGAACACCGGGGAGCTGTTTTTT. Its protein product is CAWSLFLGFQNTGELFF. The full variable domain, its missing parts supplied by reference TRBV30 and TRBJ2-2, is SQTIHQWPATLVQPVGSPLSLECTVEGTSNPNLYWYRQAAGRGLQLLFYSVGIGQISSEVPQNLSASRPQDRQFILSSKKLLLSDSGFYLCAWSLFLGFQNTGELFFGEGSRLTVL.